This is a list of T cell receptor beta chains from one sample in a study of T cell responses to AZD1222 COVID-19 vaccine. Sequencing was performed with immunoSEQ multiplex PCR; in TCRdb, only in-frame clones are kept and a portion is missing. The sample yields some 130,000 clones, approximately 84% seen once. The specimen comprised peripheral blood, sampled on day 0 of AZD1222 vaccination. The receptors were sampled from an adult in good health. The CDR3 runs from the conserved cysteine through the conserved F or W. A D gene is named only where the DNA matches it firmly. A row's size may be missing; if present it is once, few, many or a size class.

v_gene	abundance	j_gene	d_gene	CDR3aa	CDR3nt
TRBV14	-	TRBJ2-5	-	CASSRVGEETQYF	TGTGCCAGCAGCAGGGTTGGGGAAGAGACCCAGTACTTC
TRBV5-6	many	TRBJ2-7	-	CASSLGQSYEQYF	TGTGCCAGCAGCTTGGGACAGTCCTACGAGCAGTACTTC
TRBV5-1	-	TRBJ1-6	TRBD1	CASSFQTGDNSPLHF	TGCGCCAGCAGCTTCCAGACAGGGGATAATTCACCCCTCCACTTT
TRBV7-9	-	TRBJ2-2	TRBD2	CASRRTSGGSRSGELFF	TGTGCCAGCAGGCGGACTAGCGGGGGCTCACGGTCCGGGGAGCTGTTTTTT
TRBV3-1/TRBV3-2	-	TRBJ2-1	-	CASSQVLGRDNEQFF	TGTGCCAGCAGCCAAGTACTGGGGCGAGACAATGAGCAGTTCTTC
TRBV5-4	-	TRBJ1-3	-	CASSSAQLSGNTIYF	TGTGCCAGCAGCTCAGCACAGCTCTCTGGAAACACCATATATTTT
TRBV27	once	TRBJ2-5	-	CASSLYAGIQETQYF	TGTGCCAGCAGTTTATATGCTGGGATACAAGAGACCCAGTACTTC
TRBV7-4	-	TRBJ2-7	TRBD1	CASSATGTGSYEQYF	TGTGCCAGCAGCGCAACCGGGACAGGGTCTTACGAGCAGTACTTC
TRBV7-9	-	TRBJ2-3	TRBD2	CASRPSGGRTDTQYF	TGTGCCAGCAGGCCTAGCGGGGGGCGGACAGATACGCAGTATTTT
TRBV27	-	TRBJ2-5	-	CASSFTGAPQETQYF	TGTGCCAGCAGTTTTACAGGAGCTCCGCAAGAGACCCAGTACTTC
TRBV2	-	TRBJ2-7	TRBD1	CARQTGVKGDEQYF	TGTGCCAGGCAAACAGGGGTTAAAGGGGACGAGCAGTACTTC
TRBV3-1/TRBV3-2	few	TRBJ1-5	TRBD1	CASSQAGTGNQPQHF	TGTGCCAGCAGCCAAGCAGGGACAGGGAATCAGCCCCAGCATTTT
TRBV7-2	-	TRBJ1-3	-	CASSLIRTRNSGNTIYF	TGTGCCAGCAGCTTAATCCGGACAAGAAACTCTGGAAACACCATATATTTT
TRBV29-1	once	TRBJ1-2	-	CSVEDSGGRSYGYTF	TGCAGCGTTGAGGACTCGGGGGGGCGCAGCTATGGCTACACCTTC
TRBV6-5	once	TRBJ2-2	-	CASSYRGDTGELFF	TGTGCCAGCAGTTACAGGGGGGACACCGGGGAGCTGTTTTTT
TRBV20-1	few	TRBJ1-2	-	CSAPDGGYTF	TGCAGTGCCCCAGACGGTGGCTACACCTTC
TRBV29-1	few	TRBJ2-5	TRBD1	CSVVRGQQETQYF	TGCAGCGTTGTTAGGGGACAGCAAGAGACCCAGTACTTC
TRBV6-2/TRBV6-3	-	TRBJ2-1	TRBD2	CASSPLTSPGTSGYNEQFF	TGTGCCAGCAGCCCTTTAACTTCTCCCGGGACTAGCGGATACAATGAGCAGTTCTTC
TRBV6-2/TRBV6-3	-	TRBJ2-6	-	CASSYASGANVLTF	TGTGCCAGCAGTTATGCCTCTGGGGCCAACGTCCTGACTTTC
TRBV6-5	-	TRBJ2-7	-	CASGPRPYEQYF	TGTGCCAGCGGCCCTCGACCCTACGAGCAGTACTTC
TRBV7-2	-	TRBJ1-6	-	CASSLRGRESPLHF	TGTGCCAGCAGCTTAAGGGGAAGGGAATCACCCCTCCACTTT
TRBV9	-	TRBJ2-3	-	CASSGAVFSDTQYF	TGTGCCAGCAGCGGAGCAGTCTTCTCAGATACGCAGTATTTT
TRBV20-1	-	TRBJ1-6	-	CSASQGGNSPLHF	TGCAGTGCTAGTCAAGGGGGTAATTCACCCCTCCACTTT
TRBV9	once	TRBJ2-7	TRBD1	CASSVGSHPGTVSEQYF	TGTGCCAGCAGCGTAGGCTCCCACCCTGGGACAGTATCCGAGCAGTACTTC
TRBV14	-	TRBJ2-7	TRBD2	CASSPGTSVSEQYF	TGTGCCAGCAGCCCAGGGACTAGCGTCTCCGAGCAGTACTTC
TRBV12-3/TRBV12-4	-	TRBJ1-1	-	CASSLIDRPRAFF	TGTGCCAGCAGTTTAATCGACAGGCCAAGGGCTTTCTTT
TRBV28	few	TRBJ1-2	TRBD1	CASNGRQGLGVGYTF	TGTGCCAGCAATGGCCGACAGGGGCTAGGGGTTGGCTACACCTTC
TRBV7-2	-	TRBJ2-2	-	CASSRLREIGELFF	TGTGCCAGCAGCCGGCTACGTGAAATCGGGGAGCTGTTTTTT
TRBV4-3	-	TRBJ2-5	TRBD2	CASSQDSAGGRVTQYF	TGCGCCAGCAGCCAAGATTCAGCGGGGGGGAGGGTGACCCAGTACTTC
TRBV30	-	TRBJ1-6	-	CAWSGNSPLHF	TGTGCCTGGTCTGGTAATTCACCCCTCCACTTT
TRBV6-2/TRBV6-3	-	TRBJ2-5	-	CASSSPQTSIGTQYF	TGTGCCAGCAGTTCCCCCCAGACTAGTATTGGGACCCAGTACTTC
TRBV20-1	-	TRBJ1-1	-	CSASQGTNTEAFF	TGCAGTGCTAGTCAGGGGACGAACACTGAAGCTTTCTTT
TRBV7-6	-	TRBJ2-3	-	CASGGSTDTQYF	TGTGCCAGCGGGGGTAGCACAGATACGCAGTATTTT
TRBV7-9	once	TRBJ1-6	TRBD1	CASSYGTGTRNSPLHF	TGTGCCAGCAGCTACGGGACAGGGACTCGGAATTCACCCCTCCACTTT
TRBV24-1	-	TRBJ2-1	TRBD2	CATSDFGVAGHYNEQFF	TGTGCCACCAGTGATTTCGGGGTAGCGGGCCACTACAATGAGCAGTTCTTC
TRBV30	once	TRBJ1-5	-	CAWGRGGLFNQPQHF	TGTGCCTGGGGGAGGGGAGGGTTGTTCAATCAGCCCCAGCATTTT
TRBV10-3	-	TRBJ2-4	-	CAISKGPGAKNIQYF	TGTGCCATCAGTAAGGGGCCGGGGGCCAAAAACATTCAGTACTTC